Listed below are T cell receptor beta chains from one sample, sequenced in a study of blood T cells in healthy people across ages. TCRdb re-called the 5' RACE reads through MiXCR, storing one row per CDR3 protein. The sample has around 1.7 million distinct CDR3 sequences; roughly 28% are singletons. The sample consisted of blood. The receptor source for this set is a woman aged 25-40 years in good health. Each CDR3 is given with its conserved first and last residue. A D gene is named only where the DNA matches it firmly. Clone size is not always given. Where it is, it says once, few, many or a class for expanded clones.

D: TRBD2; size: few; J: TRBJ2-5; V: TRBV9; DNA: TGTGCCAGCAGCGTAGAGCTAGCGGTATACAATGAGCAGTACTTC; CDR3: CASSVELAVYNEQYF
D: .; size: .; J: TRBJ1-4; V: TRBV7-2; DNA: TGTGCCAGCAGCTTGGAAGGGGGGGTTGATTATGAAAAACTGTTTTTT; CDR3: CASSLEGGVDYEKLFF
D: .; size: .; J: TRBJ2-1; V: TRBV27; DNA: TGTGCCAGCGTCCACAGGGTCAGCGGGGTATACAATGAGCAGTTCTTC; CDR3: CASVHRVSGVYNEQFF
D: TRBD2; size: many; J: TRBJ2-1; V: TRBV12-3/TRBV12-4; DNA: TGTGCCAGCAGTTGGACTAGCGGGGGGGTCCTCTCCTACAATGAGCAGTTCTTC; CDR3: CASSWTSGGVLSYNEQFF
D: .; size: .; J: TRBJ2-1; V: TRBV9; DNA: TGTGCCAGCAGCGCCGACGGACTCCTCCACAATGAGCAGTTCTTC; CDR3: CASSADGLLHNEQFF
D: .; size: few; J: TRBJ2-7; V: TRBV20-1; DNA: TGCAGTGCTAGAGATCGCATCGGGAGGGGGGGACAGGGTATAGGCGAGCAGTACTTC; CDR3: CSARDRIGRGGQGIGEQYF
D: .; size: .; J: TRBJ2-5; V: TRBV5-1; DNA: TGCGCCAGCAGCTTGGTGGGACGGCGAACGCGACAAGAGACCCAGTACTTC; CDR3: CASSLVGRRTRQETQYF
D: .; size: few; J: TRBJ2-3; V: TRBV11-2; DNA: TGTGCCAGCAGCTCTGGGTCACAGGCGTTCACAGATACGCAGTATTTT; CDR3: CASSSGSQAFTDTQYF
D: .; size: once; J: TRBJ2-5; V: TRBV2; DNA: TGTGCCAGCAGCCTCTCCGGGATAGGGTTGGAGACCCTGTACTTC; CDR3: CASSLSGIGLETLYF
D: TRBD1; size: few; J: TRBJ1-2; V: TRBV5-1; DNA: TGCGCCAGCAGCCGTCGGACAGGCATGGAGGGCTACACCTTC; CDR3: CASSRRTGMEGYTF
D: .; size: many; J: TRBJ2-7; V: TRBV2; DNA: TGTGCCAGCAGTGTGAGAGCGGTCTCCTACGAGCAGTACTTC; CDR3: CASSVRAVSYEQYF
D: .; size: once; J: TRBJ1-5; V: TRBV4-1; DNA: TGCGCCAGCAGCCAAGAAAGCACAGGGCGTCAGCCCCAGCATTTT; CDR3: CASSQESTGRQPQHF
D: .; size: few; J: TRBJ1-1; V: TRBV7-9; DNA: TGTGCCAGCAGCTTTCAGGGACGGGGGGACTCTGAAGCTTTCTTT; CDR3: CASSFQGRGDSEAFF
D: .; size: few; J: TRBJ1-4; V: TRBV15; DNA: TGTGCCACCAGCAGAGGCGGGGGGGGCGAAAAACTGTTTTTT; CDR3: CATSRGGGGEKLFF
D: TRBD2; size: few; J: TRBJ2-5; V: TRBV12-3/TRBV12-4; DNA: TGTGCCAGCAGCTTCTTTACTAGCGGGGGAGAGACCCAGTACTTC; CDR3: CASSFFTSGGETQYF
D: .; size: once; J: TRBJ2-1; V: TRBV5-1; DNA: TGCGCCAGCAGCATGGGGGCAGGGGGGTACAATGAGCAGTCCTTC; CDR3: CASSMGAGGYNEQSF
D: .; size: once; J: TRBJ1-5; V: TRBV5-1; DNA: TGCGCCAGCAGCGAGGGGCCGAGTCAGCCCCAGCATTTT; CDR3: CASSEGPSQPQHF
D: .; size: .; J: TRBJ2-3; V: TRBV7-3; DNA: TGTGCCAGCAGCCCAGACAGACTGTCTAGCACAGATACGCAGTATTTT; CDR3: CASSPDRLSSTDTQYF
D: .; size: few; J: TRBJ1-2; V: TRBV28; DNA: TGTGCCAGCAGTTTCGAGCCGGGTTACGGTAACTATGGCTACACCTTC; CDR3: CASSFEPGYGNYGYTF
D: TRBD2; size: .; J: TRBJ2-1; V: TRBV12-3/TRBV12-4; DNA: TGTGCCAGCAGTTTAGCGAGTATGGGACTAGCGGCCTGGAGAGAGCAGTTCTTC; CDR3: CASSLASMGLAAWREQFF
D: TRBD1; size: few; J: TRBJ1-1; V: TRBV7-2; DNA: TGTGCCAGCAGCTTACGGGACAGGGACACTGAAGCTTTCTTT; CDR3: CASSLRDRDTEAFF
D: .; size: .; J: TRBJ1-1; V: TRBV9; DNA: TGTGCCAGCAGCGGCGATAACACTGAAGCTTTCTTT; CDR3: CASSGDNTEAFF
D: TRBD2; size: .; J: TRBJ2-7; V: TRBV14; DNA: TGTGCCAGCAGCCAAGAAGGTGCGGGAGGCTACGAGCAGTACTTC; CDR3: CASSQEGAGGYEQYF